The next 26 T cell receptor beta chains were all read from a single sample in a study of T cell responses to AZD1222 COVID-19 vaccine. The method was immunoSEQ multiplex PCR; TCRdb's version includes in-frame clones alone and lacks a portion of them. The sample holds 95,000 to 100,000 clones, 86% seen once. The sequencing here drew on peripheral blood, taken on day 0 of AZD1222 vaccination. Source of these receptors: an adult in good health.

The genes are TRBV2 and TRBJ2-6; D could derive from TRBD1 or TRBD2 (6 bases each). CDR1 SNHLY and CDR2 FYNNEI come from the germline V gene. Trimming took 10 bases from V and 0 from J, leaving 22 bases between them. CDR3 length: 18 residues. CDR3 DNA sequence: TGTGCCACCCAAGGGTGGGGGGCCCTCCACTCTGGGGCCAACGTCCTGACTTTC. Translation gives CATQGWGALHSGANVLTF. The complete variable domain, with remaining parts taken from reference TRBV2 and TRBJ2-6, reads EPEVTQTPSHQVTQMGQEVILRCVPISNHLYFYWYRQILGQKVEFLVSFYNNEISEKSEIFDDQFSVERPDGSNFTLKIRSTKLEDSAMYFCATQGWGALHSGANVLTFGAGSRLTVL.

This chain joins TRBV11-2 and TRBJ1-6; maybe TRBD1 (6 bases). V was pared by 0 bases and J by 4 bases, with 7 bases between. The CDR3 consists of 15 residues. Germline V gives CDR1 SGHAT, CDR2 FQNNGV. In DNA form, the CDR3 reads TGTGCCAGCAGCTTAGAGGACAGTTATAATTCACCCCTCCACTTT. Translation gives CASSLEDSYNSPLHF.

There are a few counts of this clone. The rearrangement links TRBV29-1 to TRBJ2-2; D perhaps matches TRBD1 (6 bases). Deletions cut 4 bases from V and 1 base from J, with 10 bases between. The germline V gene encodes CDR1 SQVTM and CDR2 ANQGSEA. The CDR3 length is 14 residues. CDR3 nucleotides: TGCAGCGTTGCCGGGACACTGAACACCGGGGAGCTGTTTTTT. It specifies CSVAGTLNTGELFF.

This clone appeared once. The chain combines TRBV28 with TRBJ1-1; D remains unclear. This CDR3 has 13 residues. The V and J ends lost 2 bases and 4 bases respectively, with 8 bases between them. Germline CDR1 reads MDHEN; CDR2 reads SYDVKM. CDR3 DNA: TGTGCCAGCAGTTTACCTGGGAGCACTGAAGCTTTCTTT. The encoded protein is CASSLPGSTEAFF.

The CDR3 DNA sequence: TGTGCCAGCAGTTTAGGGGGTAAGAACACTGAAGCTTTCTTT. Translating gives CASSLGGKNTEAFF. The chain carries TRBV27 and TRBJ1-1; D may be TRBD1 (5 bases). Germline assignment: CDR1 MNHEY and CDR2 SMNVEV (reference sequence). Trimming left V 2 bases short and J 1 base short, with 8 bases between. The CDR3 is made up of 14 amino acids.

This clone appeared a single time. The V call is TRBV7-2, the J call TRBJ2-1; 9 bases map to TRBD1. The V gene's germline CDR1 is SGHTA and CDR2 FQGNSA. The CDR3 covers 16 residues. Trimming removed 6 bases from V and 6 bases from J; junction bases left unmatched: 12. The CDR3 loop is CASSLIGQGIGNEQFF. CDR3 coding DNA: TGTGCCAGCAGTTTAATCGGACAGGGGATCGGCAATGAGCAGTTCTTC.

The rearrangement links TRBV9 to TRBJ1-3, with D possibly being TRBD1 (5 bases). V lost 0 bases and J 2 bases, leaving 15 bases between the germline ends. The germline V gene has CDR1 SGDLS and CDR2 YYNGEE. This CDR3 has 17 residues. DNA of the CDR3: TGTGCCAGCAGCGTAGAAATCCAGGCAGGGCCTGGAAACACCATATATTTT. Translation: CASSVEIQAGPGNTIYF.

The chain links TRBV20-1 to TRBJ1-2; 7 bases are shared with TRBD1. Germline values: CDR1 DFQATT, CDR2 SNEGSKA (reference sequence). CDR3 length equals 11 residues. J gave up 7 bases and V 6 bases, and 5 bases lay outside the gene matches. The CDR3 DNA sequence: TGCAGTGCCACAGGGGAAGGTGGCTACACCTTC. Amino acid sequence: CSATGEGGYTF.

V is TRBV19 and J is TRBJ2-7; a weak D match, TRBD2 (5 bases). CDR1 LNHDA and CDR2 SQIVND come from the germline V gene (reference sequence). This CDR3 region has 13 residues. V was pared by 5 bases and J by 0 bases, with 8 bases between. The CDR3 nucleotides read TGTGCCAGTAGTGGGCTAGCCTCCTACGAGCAGTACTTC. Translation gives CASSGLASYEQYF.

The chain couples TRBV6-2 or TRBV6-3 to TRBJ1-4, with D unresolved. CDR1 is MNHEY and CDR2 is SVGEGT in the germline V gene. The V gene lost 3 bases and the J gene lost 8 bases, with 10 bases spanning the gap. The CDR3 spans 13 residues. The CDR3 bases are TGTGCCAGCAGTTATACGTATGGCGAAAAACTGTTTTTT. It is translated as CASSYTYGEKLFF.

This sequence joins TRBV7-3 and TRBJ1-3; D is undetermined. The CDR3 length is 13 residues. Germline CDR1 reads SGHTA; CDR2 reads FQGTGA. Trimming removed 4 bases from V and 7 bases from J, with 11 bases in between. This CDR3 reads CASSSAHGNTIYF. For the CDR3, the DNA is TGTGCCAGCAGCTCTGCCCACGGGAACACCATATATTTT. The full variable domain, with the rest looked up from reference TRBV7-3 and TRBJ1-3, is GAGVSQTPSNKVTEKGKYVELRCDPISGHTALYWYRQSLGQGPEFLIYFQGTGAADDSGLPNDRFFAVRPEGSVSTLKIQRTERGDSAVYLCASSSAHGNTIYFGEGSWLTVV.

The V gene is TRBV13, the J gene TRBJ1-2; TRBD1 might be the D (5 bases). Germline loops: CDR1 PRHDT, CDR2 FYEKMQ (reference sequence). Trimming shortened V by 2 bases and J by 3 bases, and 16 bases separated the two germline ends. The CDR3 sequence is 16 residues long. CDR3 protein: CASSLLGDIGDYGYTF. The CDR3 coding sequence is TGTGCCAGCAGCTTATTGGGCGATATAGGGGACTATGGCTACACCTTC.

The chain carries TRBV7-9 and TRBJ1-2; the match to TRBD1 covers 8 bases. Looked up from germline, CDR1 is SEHNR and CDR2 is FQNEAQ (reference sequence). CDR3 length: 14 residues. Losses at the gene ends were 7 bases for V and 7 bases for J; bases not matched to a gene: 11. CDR3 in amino acids: CASISTGQGRGYTF. The CDR3 DNA follows: TGTGCCAGCATCTCGACCGGACAGGGCCGTGGCTACACCTTC.

As DNA, the CDR3 is TGCGCCAGCAACCAGGGGGGGCAAGGGCAAGAGACCCAGTACTTC. Amino acids: CASNQGGQGQETQYF. V is TRBV5-1 and J is TRBJ2-5, with D perhaps matching TRBD1 or TRBD2 (7 bases each). This CDR3 contains 15 residues. From germline, CDR1 is SGHRS and CDR2 YFSETQ. Trimming removed 6 bases from V and 2 bases from J, with 17 bases in between.

This chain joins TRBV6-5 and TRBJ1-1; D is ambiguous. The CDR3 length is 13 residues. The germline CDR1 and CDR2 sequences are MNHEY and SVGAGI. Trimming took off 6 bases at V and 8 bases at J, with 16 bases between the two ends. The CDR3 DNA is TGTGCCAGCAGAAATGATTTGGGTTCCGAAGCTTTCTTT. Translating gives CASRNDLGSEAFF.

CDR3: CASSPTPVYEQYF. For the CDR3, the DNA is TGCGCCAGCAGCCCCACCCCCGTCTACGAGCAGTACTTC. The V gene is TRBV5-1, the J gene TRBJ2-7; no definite D call. V was cut by 4 bases and J by 3 bases, with 11 bases left in between. This CDR3 has 13 amino acids. Germline V gene sequence: CDR1 SGHRS, CDR2 YFSETQ.

The genes are TRBV7-3 and TRBJ2-1; 12 nucleotides align to TRBD2. The CDR3 runs to 15 residues. The germline CDR1 and CDR2 sequences are SGHTA and FQGTGA. V was pared by 5 bases and J by 10 bases, with 9 bases of the junction left unmatched. The CDR3 nucleotides read TGTGCCAGCAGCCAACTAGCGGGAGGTTTGGGGGAGCAGTTCTTC. Its translation is CASSQLAGGLGEQFF.

The chain joins TRBV9 to TRBJ1-2; D unresolved. Looked up from germline, CDR1 is SGDLS and CDR2 is YYNGEE. V was pared by 3 bases and J by 5 bases, with 14 bases between. The CDR3 has 14 amino acids. The CDR3 nucleotides read TGTGCCAGCAGCGACCAACCCCCTAGGTATGGCTACACCTTC. It yields the protein CASSDQPPRYGYTF.

The rearrangement links TRBV9 to TRBJ1-1; D may be TRBD1 (6 bases). Trimming removed 3 bases at V and 0 bases at J, with 12 bases between. CDR1 SGDLS and CDR2 YYNGEE come from the germline V gene. The CDR3 loop spans 15 amino acids. The CDR3 DNA reads TGTGCCAGCAGCGGAACCACAGGGCTGAACACTGAAGCTTTCTTT. Its protein product is CASSGTTGLNTEAFF.

The table lists this clone with a count of one. The V and J genes are TRBV24-1 and TRBJ2-1; 11 bases agree with TRBD2. Looked up from germline, CDR1 is KGHDR and CDR2 is SFDVKD. This CDR3 comprises 17 residues. V dropped 5 bases and J dropped 1; count of bases not matched to a gene: 6. CDR3 sequence: CATSGDTSGGSYNEQFF. The CDR3 DNA sequence: TGTGCCACCAGTGGAGATACTAGCGGGGGATCCTACAATGAGCAGTTCTTC.

The gene calls are TRBV7-3 and TRBJ1-6; D gene uncertain. The ends were cut back, 4 bases at V and 7 bases at J, with 11 bases in the middle. CDR3 length: 14 amino acids. Germline CDR1 reads SGHTA; CDR2 reads FQGTGA. The CDR3 is CASSSGMENSPLHF. CDR3 nucleotide sequence: TGTGCCAGCAGCTCCGGGATGGAAAATTCACCCCTCCACTTT.

This chain uses TRBV5-1 with TRBJ1-4, with a possible D match to TRBD1 (5 bases). Germline V gene sequence: CDR1 SGHRS, CDR2 YFSETQ. V shed 2 bases and J shed 4 bases, with 6 bases lying between them. There are 13 residues in the CDR3. The CDR3 DNA follows: TGCGCCAGCAGCTTTGACAGTAATGAAAAACTGTTTTTT. Its protein product is CASSFDSNEKLFF.

This chain links TRBV11-2 with TRBJ1-1, with 7 nucleotides matching TRBD1. The CDR3 runs to 13 residues. V lost 5 bases and J lost 7; bases outside the gene matches: 7. From germline, CDR1 is SGHAT and CDR2 FQNNGV. The CDR3 loop is CASSQSRDSEAFF. Written as DNA, the CDR3 is TGTGCCAGCAGCCAAAGCCGGGACAGTGAAGCTTTCTTT.

The V and J genes are TRBV19 and TRBJ1-4; D is unclear. V dropped 2 bases and J dropped 3 bases, with 7 bases sitting between them. Germline CDR1 and CDR2: LNHDA and SQIVND (reference sequence). The CDR3 spans 14 residues. The CDR3 coding sequence is TGTGCCAGTAGTATACCAGGAGCTAATGAAAAACTGTTTTTT. Translation gives CASSIPGANEKLFF. Filled out from reference TRBV19 and TRBJ1-4, the complete variable domain reads DGGITQSPKYLFRKEGQNVTLSCEQNLNHDAMYWYRQDPGQGLRLIYYSQIVNDFQKGDIAEGYSVSREKKESFPLTVTSAQKNPTAFYLCASSIPGANEKLFFGSGTQLSVL.

The chain couples TRBV7-9 to TRBJ1-6; D is unresolved. V lost 5 bases and J lost 8, with 13 bases in between. The CDR3 runs to 14 residues. The V gene's germline CDR1 is SEHNR and CDR2 FQNEAQ (reference sequence). Here the CDR3 DNA reads TGTGCCAGCAGCCCCACGGCAGTCGATTCACCCCTCCACTTT. Amino acid sequence: CASSPTAVDSPLHF. Complete variable domain (other parts from reference TRBV7-9 and TRBJ1-6): DTGVSQNPRHKITKRGQNVTFRCDPISEHNRLYWYRQTLGQGPEFLTYFQNEAQLEKSRLLSDRFSAERPKGSFSTLEIQRTEQGDSAMYLCASSPTAVDSPLHFGNGTRLTVT.

This clone was observed a few times. The chain employs TRBV7-9 and TRBJ1-2; TRBD1 agrees at 9 bases. CDR3 size: 14 residues. Trimming took 5 bases from V and 5 from J; bases not matched to a gene: 6. Germline lookup yields CDR1 SEHNR and CDR2 FQNEAQ (reference sequence). CDR3 in amino acids: CASSAGTGKYGYTF. The CDR3 bases are TGTGCCAGCAGCGCCGGGACAGGGAAATATGGCTACACCTTC.